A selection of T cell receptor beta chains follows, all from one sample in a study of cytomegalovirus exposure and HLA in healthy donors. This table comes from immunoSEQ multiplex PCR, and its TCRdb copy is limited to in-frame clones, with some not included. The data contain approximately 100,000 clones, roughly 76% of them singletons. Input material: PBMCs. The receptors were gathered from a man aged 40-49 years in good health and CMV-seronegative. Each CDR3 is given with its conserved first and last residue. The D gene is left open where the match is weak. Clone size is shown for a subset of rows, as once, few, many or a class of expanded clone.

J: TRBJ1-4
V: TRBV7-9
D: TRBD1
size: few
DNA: TGTGCCAGCAGCTTGGGACAGGTTGCAACTAATGAAAAACTGTTTTTT
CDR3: CASSLGQVATNEKLFF

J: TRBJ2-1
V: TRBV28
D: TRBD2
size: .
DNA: TGTGCCAGCATAAAGACTAGCGGTGACTACAATGAGCAGTTCTTC
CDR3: CASIKTSGDYNEQFF

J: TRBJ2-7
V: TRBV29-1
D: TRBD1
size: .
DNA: TGCAGCGTAGCTGGACAGGCCTACGAGCAGTACTTC
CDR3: CSVAGQAYEQYF

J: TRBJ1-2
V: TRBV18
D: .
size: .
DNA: TGTGCCAGCTCACCGGACACTAACTATGGCTACACCTTC
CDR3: CASSPDTNYGYTF

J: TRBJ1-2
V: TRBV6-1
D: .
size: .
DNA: TGTGCCAGCACTCAAGGAGGACGACGAGGCTATGGCTACACCTTC
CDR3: CASTQGGRRGYGYTF

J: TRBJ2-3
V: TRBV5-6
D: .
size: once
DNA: TGTGCCAGCAGCTTGGCGGGGGATACGCAGTATTTT
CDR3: CASSLAGDTQYF

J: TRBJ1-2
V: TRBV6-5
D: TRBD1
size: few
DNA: TGTGCCAGCACCCAGGGGGCGGACTATGGCTACACCTTC
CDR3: CASTQGADYGYTF

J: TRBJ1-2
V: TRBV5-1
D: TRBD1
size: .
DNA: TGCGCCAGCAGCGACTTAACGGGACAGGGTTTATTAGGCTACACCTTC
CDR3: CASSDLTGQGLLGYTF

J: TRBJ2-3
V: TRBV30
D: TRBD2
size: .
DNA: TGTGCCTGGAGTGTGGGTGGAGCGGGGGGAACAGATACGCAGTATTTT
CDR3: CAWSVGGAGGTDTQYF

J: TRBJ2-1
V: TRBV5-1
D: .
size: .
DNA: TGCGCCAGCAGCTGGGGCAGGGGTATTTACAATGAGCAGTTCTTC
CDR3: CASSWGRGIYNEQFF

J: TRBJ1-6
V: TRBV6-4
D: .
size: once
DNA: TGTGCCAGCAGTGACTACTCTCCCCTCCACTTT
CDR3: CASSDYSPLHF

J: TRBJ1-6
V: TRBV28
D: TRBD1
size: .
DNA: TGTGCCAGCAACGAGGGACAGGGACATTCACCCCTCCACTTT
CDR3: CASNEGQGHSPLHF

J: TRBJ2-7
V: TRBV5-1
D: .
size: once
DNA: TGCGCCAGCAGCCCCTCCGGGACTGTGCCATACGAGCAGTACTTC
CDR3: CASSPSGTVPYEQYF

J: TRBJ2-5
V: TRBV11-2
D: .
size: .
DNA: TGTGCCAGCAGCTTACGGAGGCGGTCCACCCAAGAGACCCAGTACTTC
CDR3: CASSLRRRSTQETQYF

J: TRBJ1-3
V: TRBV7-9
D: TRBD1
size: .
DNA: TGTGCCAGCAGCTCAACCGGGACAGGGGCTGGAAACACCATATATTTT
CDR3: CASSSTGTGAGNTIYF

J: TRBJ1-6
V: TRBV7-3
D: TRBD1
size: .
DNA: TGTGCCAGCAGCCAACAACAGGGGGCGAATTCACCCCTCCACTTT
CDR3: CASSQQQGANSPLHF

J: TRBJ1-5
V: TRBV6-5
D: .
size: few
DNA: TGTGCCAGCAGCCTCGGGGGTGGTCGCAATCAGCCCCAGCATTTT
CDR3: CASSLGGGRNQPQHF

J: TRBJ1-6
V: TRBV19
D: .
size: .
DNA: TGTGCCAGTAGGAACAAGGCCCAACTAGATAATTCACCCCTCCACTTT
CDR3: CASRNKAQLDNSPLHF

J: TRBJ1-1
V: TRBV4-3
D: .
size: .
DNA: TGCGCCAGCAGCCAAGAAACGGGTTGGACTGAAGCTTTCTTT
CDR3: CASSQETGWTEAFF

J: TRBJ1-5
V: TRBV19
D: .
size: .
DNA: TGTGCCAGTAGAGGACACTATGATCAGCCCCAGCATTTT
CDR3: CASRGHYDQPQHF

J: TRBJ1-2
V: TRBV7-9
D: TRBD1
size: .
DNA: TGTGCCAGCAGCGAACAGGGGGACTATGGCTACACCTTC
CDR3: CASSEQGDYGYTF

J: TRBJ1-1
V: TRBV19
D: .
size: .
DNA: TGTGCCAGTAGTATAATGAGGGAGACTGAAGCTTTCTTT
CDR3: CASSIMRETEAFF

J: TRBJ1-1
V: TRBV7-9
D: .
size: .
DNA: TGTGCCAGCAGTCAGGGACACTACACTGAAGCTTTCTTT
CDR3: CASSQGHYTEAFF

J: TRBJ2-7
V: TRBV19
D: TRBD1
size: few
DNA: TGTGCCAGTAGTATAGTAGGGACAGGGATGTACGAGCAGTACTTC
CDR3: CASSIVGTGMYEQYF

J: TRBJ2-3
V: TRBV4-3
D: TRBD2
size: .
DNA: TGCGCCAGCAGCCAAGATGTCCTAGCGGGGTTCACAGATACGCAGTATTTT
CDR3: CASSQDVLAGFTDTQYF

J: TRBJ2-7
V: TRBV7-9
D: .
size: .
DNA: TGTGCCAGCAGCCCAGAGGAGGGGCACCCCTACGAGCAGTACTTC
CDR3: CASSPEEGHPYEQYF

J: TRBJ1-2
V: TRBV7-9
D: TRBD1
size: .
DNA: TGTTCCAGCACCCCAGGGGGACAGGGCAGTTGGGCTAACTATGGCTACACCTTC
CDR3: CSSTPGGQGSWANYGYTF

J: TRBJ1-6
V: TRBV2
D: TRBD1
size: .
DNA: TGTGCCAGCAGACTGGGACAGGGAAGACCACCCCTCCACTTT
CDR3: CASRLGQGRPPLHF

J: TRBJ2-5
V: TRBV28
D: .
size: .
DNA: TGTGCCAGCAGTGGAGTCGCCCAGTACTTC
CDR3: CASSGVAQYF

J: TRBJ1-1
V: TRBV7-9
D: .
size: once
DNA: TGTTCCAGCAGAGGGGGCACTGAAGCTTTCTTT
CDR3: CSSRGGTEAFF

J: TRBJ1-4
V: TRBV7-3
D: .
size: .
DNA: TGTGCCAGCAGCTACCTCGGGCGGGCTAATGAAAAACTGTTTTTT
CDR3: CASSYLGRANEKLFF

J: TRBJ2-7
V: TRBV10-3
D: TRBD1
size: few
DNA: TGTGCCGCCGGGCGGGGACAGGGTTACGAGCAGTACTTC
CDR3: CAAGRGQGYEQYF

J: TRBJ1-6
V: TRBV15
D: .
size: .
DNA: TGTGCCACCAGGCCCGGGGCCTATAATTCACCCCTCCACTTT
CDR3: CATRPGAYNSPLHF

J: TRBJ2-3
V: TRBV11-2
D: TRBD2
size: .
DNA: TGTGCCAGCAGCCCCCTCCTAGCGGGGGGGCTAGATACGCAGTATTTT
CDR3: CASSPLLAGGLDTQYF

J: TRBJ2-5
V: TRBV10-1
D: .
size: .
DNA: TGCGCCAGCAGGTGGGGGGGGCGGGGTAAGCAAGAGACCCAGTACTTC
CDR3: CASRWGGRGKQETQYF

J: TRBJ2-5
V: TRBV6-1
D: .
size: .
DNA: TGTGCCAGCAACCGGGAGACCCAGTACTTC
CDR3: CASNRETQYF

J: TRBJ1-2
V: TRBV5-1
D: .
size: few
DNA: TGCGCCAGCAGCTTTAAAAGGGGGGGCCGCGAGGCTAACTATGGCTACACCTTC
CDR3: CASSFKRGGREANYGYTF

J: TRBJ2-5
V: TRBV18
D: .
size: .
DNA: TGTGCCAGCTCACCTCAGGGGAAAGAGACCCAGTACTTC
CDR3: CASSPQGKETQYF

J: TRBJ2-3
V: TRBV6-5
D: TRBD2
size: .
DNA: TGTGCCAGCACGAGGGGAGGGGCAGATACGCAGTATTTT
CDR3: CASTRGGADTQYF

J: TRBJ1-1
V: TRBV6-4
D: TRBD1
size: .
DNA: TGTGCCAGCAGTGTTAGGACAGGGGACACTGAAGCTTTCTTT
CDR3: CASSVRTGDTEAFF

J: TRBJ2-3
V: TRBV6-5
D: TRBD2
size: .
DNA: TGTGCCAGCAGTTACAAGCGGGGGCCAACAGATACGCAGTATTTT
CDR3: CASSYKRGPTDTQYF

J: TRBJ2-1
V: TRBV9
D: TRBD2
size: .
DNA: TGTGCCAGCAGCGTACTAGCGGGGGCATATGAGCAGTTCTTC
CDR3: CASSVLAGAYEQFF

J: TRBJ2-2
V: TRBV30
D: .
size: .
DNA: TGTGCCTGCCAAGCGGGACACAACACCGGGGAGCTGTTTTTT
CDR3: CACQAGHNTGELFF

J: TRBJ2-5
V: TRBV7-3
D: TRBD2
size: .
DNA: TGTGCCAGCAGCTTACAGGGAGGGGAAGAGACCCAGTACTTC
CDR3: CASSLQGGEETQYF

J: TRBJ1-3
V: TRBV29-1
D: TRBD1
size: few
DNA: TGCAGCGTTACAAGGGACAGGGTACCTGGAAACACCATATATTTT
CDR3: CSVTRDRVPGNTIYF

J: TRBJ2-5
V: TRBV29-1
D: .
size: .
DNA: TGCAGTTGGGGGGGCGGGGAAGAGACCCAGTACTTC
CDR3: CSWGGGEETQYF